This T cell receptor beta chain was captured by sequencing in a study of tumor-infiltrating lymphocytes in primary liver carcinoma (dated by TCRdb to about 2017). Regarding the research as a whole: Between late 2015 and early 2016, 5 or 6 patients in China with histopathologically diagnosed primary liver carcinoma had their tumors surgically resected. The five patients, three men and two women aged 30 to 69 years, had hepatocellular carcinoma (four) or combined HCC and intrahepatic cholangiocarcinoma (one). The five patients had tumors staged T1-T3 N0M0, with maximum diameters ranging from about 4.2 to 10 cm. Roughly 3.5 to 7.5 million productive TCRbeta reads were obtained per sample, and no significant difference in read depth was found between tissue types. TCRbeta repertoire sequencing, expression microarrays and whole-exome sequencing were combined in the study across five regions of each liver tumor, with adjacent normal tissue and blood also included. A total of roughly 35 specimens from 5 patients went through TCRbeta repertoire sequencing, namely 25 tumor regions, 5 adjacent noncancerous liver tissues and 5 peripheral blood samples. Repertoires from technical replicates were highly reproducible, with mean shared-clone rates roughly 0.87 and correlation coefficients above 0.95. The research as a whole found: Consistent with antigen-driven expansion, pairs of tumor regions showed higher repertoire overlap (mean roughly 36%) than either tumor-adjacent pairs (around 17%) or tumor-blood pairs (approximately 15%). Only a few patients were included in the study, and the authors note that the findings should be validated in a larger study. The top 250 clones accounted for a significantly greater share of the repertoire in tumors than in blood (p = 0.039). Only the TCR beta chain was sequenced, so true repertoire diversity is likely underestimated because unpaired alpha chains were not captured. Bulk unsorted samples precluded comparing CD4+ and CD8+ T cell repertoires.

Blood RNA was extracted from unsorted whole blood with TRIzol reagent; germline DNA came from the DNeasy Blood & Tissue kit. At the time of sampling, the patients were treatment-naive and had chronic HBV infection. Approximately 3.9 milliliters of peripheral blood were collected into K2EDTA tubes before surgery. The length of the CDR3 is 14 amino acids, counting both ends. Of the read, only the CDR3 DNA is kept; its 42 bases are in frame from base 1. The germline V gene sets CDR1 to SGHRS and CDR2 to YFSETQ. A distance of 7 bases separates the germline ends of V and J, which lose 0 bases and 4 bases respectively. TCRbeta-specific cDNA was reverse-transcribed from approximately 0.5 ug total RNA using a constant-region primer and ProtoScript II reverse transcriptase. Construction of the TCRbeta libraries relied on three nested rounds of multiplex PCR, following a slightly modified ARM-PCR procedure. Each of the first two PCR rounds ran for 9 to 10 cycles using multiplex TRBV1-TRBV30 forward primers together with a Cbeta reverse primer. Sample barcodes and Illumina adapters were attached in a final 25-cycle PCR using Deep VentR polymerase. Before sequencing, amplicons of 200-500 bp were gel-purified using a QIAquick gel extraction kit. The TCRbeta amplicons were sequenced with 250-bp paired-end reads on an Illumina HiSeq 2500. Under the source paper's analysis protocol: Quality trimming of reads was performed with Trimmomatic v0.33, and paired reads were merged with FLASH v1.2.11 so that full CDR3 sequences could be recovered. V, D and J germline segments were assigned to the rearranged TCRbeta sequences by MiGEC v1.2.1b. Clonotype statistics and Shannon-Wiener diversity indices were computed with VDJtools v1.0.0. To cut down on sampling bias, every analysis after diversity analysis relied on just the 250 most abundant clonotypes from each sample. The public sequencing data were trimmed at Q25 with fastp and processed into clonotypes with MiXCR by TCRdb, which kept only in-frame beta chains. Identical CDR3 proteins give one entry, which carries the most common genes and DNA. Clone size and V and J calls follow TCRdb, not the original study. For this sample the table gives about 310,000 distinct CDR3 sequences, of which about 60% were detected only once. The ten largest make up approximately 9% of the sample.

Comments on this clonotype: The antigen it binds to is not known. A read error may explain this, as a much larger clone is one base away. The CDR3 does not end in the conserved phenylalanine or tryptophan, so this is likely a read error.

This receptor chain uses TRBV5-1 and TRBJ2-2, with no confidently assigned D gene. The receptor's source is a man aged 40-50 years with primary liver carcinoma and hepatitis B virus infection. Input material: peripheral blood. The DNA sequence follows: TGCGCCAGCAGCTTGGTAGGGTTCACCGGGGAGCTGTTTTCT. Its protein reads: CASSLVGFTGELFS.